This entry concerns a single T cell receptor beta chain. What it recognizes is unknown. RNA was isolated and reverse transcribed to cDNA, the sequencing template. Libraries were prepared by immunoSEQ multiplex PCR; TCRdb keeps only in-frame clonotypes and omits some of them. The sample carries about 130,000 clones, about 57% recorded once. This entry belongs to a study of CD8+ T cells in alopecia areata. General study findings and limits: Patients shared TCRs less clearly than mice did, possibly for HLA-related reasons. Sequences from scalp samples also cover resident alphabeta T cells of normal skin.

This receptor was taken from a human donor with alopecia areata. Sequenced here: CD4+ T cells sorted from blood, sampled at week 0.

DNA for the CDR3: TGTGCCAGCAGCTTGGGAGGGGACTCCTCTGGAAACACCATATATTTT. It codes for CASSLGGDSSGNTIYF. The V call is TRBV5-6, the J call TRBJ1-3, with a tentative D call TRBD1 (5 bases). V lost 0 bases and J 0 bases, leaving 10 bases between the germline ends. This CDR3 has 16 amino acids. Germline CDR1 is SGHDT and CDR2 is YYEEEE.